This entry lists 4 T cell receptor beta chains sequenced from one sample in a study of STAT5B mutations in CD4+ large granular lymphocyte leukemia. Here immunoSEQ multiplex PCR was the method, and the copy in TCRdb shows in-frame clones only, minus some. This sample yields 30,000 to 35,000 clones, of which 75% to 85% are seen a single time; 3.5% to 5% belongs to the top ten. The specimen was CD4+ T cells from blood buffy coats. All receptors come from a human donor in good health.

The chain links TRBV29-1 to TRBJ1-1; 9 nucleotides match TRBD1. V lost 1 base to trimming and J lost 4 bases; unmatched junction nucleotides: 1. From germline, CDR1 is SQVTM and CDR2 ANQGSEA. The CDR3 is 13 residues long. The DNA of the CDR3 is TGCAGCGTTGAAGGACAGGGGGGCACTGAAGCTTTCTTT. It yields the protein CSVEGQGGTEAFF.

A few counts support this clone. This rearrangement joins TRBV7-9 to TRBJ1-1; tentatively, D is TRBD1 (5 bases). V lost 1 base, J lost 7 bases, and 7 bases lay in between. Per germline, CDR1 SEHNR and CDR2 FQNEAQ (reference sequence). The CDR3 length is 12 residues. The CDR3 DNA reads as TGTGCCAGCAGCTTAGAGACAGATGAAGCTTTCTTT. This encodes CASSLETDEAFF. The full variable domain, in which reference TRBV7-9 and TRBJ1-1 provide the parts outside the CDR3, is DTGVSQNPRHKITKRGQNVTFRCDPISEHNRLYWYRQTLGQGPEFLTYFQNEAQLEKSRLLSDRFSAERPKGSFSTLEIQRTEQGDSAMYLCASSLETDEAFFGQGTRLTVV.

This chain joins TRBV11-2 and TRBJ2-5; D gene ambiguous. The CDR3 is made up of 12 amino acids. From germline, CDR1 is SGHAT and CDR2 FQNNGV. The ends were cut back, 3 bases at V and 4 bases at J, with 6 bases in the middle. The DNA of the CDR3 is TGTGCCAGCAGCTTGAGACGAGAGACCCAGTACTTC. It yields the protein CASSLRRETQYF. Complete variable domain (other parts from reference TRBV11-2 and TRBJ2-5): EAGVAQSPRYKIIEKRQSVAFWCNPISGHATLYWYQQILGQGPKLLIQFQNNGVVDDSQLPKDRFSAERLKGVDSTLKIQPAKLEDSAVYLCASSLRRETQYFGPGTRLLVL.

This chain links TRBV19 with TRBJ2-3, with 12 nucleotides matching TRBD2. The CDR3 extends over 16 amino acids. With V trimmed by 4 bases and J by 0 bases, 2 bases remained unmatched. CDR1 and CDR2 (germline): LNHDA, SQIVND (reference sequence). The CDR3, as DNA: TGTGCCAGTAGTAGGGGGACTAGCGGGAGCACAGATACGCAGTATTTT. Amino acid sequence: CASSRGTSGSTDTQYF.